This T cell receptor (beta chain) was sequenced for a study of OX40 agonist ivuxolimab in advanced cancers. Trimming cost V 3 bases and J 1 base, with 10 bases left between them. CDR1 MNHNS and CDR2 SASEGT come from the germline V gene. CDR3 length: 14 amino acids. Libraries were prepared by immunoSEQ multiplex PCR; TCRdb keeps only in-frame clonotypes and omits some of them. This table holds around 56,000 clones, 70% to 85% found once. This TCR was recovered from an adult with an advanced solid tumor such as melanoma, head and neck, liver or kidney cancer. The sequences come from CD4+ or CD8+ T cells sorted from blood, collected in a trial of the OX40 agonist ivuxolimab. V usage is TRBV6-1 and J usage is TRBJ2-7; no firm D call. The CDR3 coding sequence is TGTGCCAGCAGTGACAATTGGCAGTCCTACGAGCAGTACTTC. This encodes CASSDNWQSYEQYF.